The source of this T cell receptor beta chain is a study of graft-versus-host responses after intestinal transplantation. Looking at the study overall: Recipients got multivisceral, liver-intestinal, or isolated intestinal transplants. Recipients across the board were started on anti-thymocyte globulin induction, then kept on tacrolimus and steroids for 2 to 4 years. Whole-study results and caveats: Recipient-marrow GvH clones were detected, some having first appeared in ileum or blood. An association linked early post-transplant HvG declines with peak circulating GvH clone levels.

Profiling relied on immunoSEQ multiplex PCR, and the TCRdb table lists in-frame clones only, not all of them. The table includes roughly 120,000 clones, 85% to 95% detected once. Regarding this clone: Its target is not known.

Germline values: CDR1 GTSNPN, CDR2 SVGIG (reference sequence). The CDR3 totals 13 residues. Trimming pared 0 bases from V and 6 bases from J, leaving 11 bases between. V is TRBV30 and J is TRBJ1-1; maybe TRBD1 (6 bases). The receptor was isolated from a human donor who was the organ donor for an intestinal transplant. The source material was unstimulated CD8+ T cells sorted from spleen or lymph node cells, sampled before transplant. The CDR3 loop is CAWSVGGLAEAFF. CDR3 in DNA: TGTGCCTGGAGTGTGGGGGGGCTCGCTGAAGCTTTCTTT.